This TCR beta chain derives from a study of OX40 agonist ivuxolimab in advanced cancers. Study summary: Ivuxolimab was administered intravenously to patients at 0.01 to 10 mg/kg every 2 weeks.

Only in-frame clones appear in the TCRdb table, and some are missing; sequencing was by immunoSEQ multiplex PCR. Counted here are tens of thousands of clones, 80% to 90% occurring once; the ten biggest clones make up less than 60%. About this clone itself: Its antigen is still unknown.

The CDR3 length is 15 residues. V dropped 0 bases and J dropped 4 bases, with 13 bases sitting between them. CDR1 is SGHRS and CDR2 is YFSETQ in the germline V gene. Study conclusions and caveats: On average, CD8+ T cells showed a greater number of expanded clones than CD4+. Clonal expansion was among the lowest in partial responders at 0.1-3.0 mg/kg, especially CD8+.

The rearrangement joins TRBV5-1 to TRBJ2-5, with D perhaps assigned TRBD1 or TRBD2 (5 bases each). The TCR comes from an adult with an advanced solid tumor such as melanoma, head and neck, liver or kidney cancer. This sample comprised CD4+ or CD8+ T cells sorted from blood, obtained in a trial of the OX40 agonist ivuxolimab. CDR3 DNA: TGCGCCAGCAGCTTGGCAGGGTGGGAGAGAGAGACCCAGTACTTC. This gives the protein CASSLAGWERETQYF.